This paragraph covers one TCR beta chain sequence. Residents of under 25 US areas, aged about 18 to 89 years, made up the participants. CDR1 SGHTA and CDR2 FQGNSA come from the germline V gene. V gave up 5 bases and J gave up 9 bases; unmatched junction bases: 8. This CDR3 spans 15 amino acids. These data are taken from a study of blood T cell repertoires in COVID-19. Study details: PBMCs, B-cell-depleted T cells, or T cells were the source of the cDNA or gDNA that made up the material.

Only in-frame clones appear in the TCRdb table, and some are missing; sequencing was by immunoSEQ multiplex PCR. The sample records fewer than 350,000 clones, 87% being singletons. The origin of this receptor is a woman aged 40 to 50 who had recovered from COVID-19. Sequenced sample: PBMCs or T cells enriched from blood (not recorded which). The chain uses TRBV7-2 and TRBJ2-2; 11 nucleotides agree with TRBD2. The DNA for the CDR3 is TGTGCCAGCAGCCTCACCACTAGCGGGAGTAGGGAGCTGTTTTTT. It yields the protein CASSLTTSGSRELFF.